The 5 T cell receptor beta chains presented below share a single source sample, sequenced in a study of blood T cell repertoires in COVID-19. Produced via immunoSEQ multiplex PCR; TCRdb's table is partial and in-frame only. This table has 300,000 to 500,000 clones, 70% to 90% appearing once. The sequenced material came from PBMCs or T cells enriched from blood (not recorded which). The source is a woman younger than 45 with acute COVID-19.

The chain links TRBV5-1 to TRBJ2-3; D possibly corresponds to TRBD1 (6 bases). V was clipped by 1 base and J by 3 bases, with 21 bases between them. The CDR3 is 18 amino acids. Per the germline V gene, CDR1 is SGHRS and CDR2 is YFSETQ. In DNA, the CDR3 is TGCGCCAGCAGCTTGTTCAGTCTGGGGGCGCTCAGTACAGATACGCAGTATTTT. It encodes CASSLFSLGALSTDTQYF.

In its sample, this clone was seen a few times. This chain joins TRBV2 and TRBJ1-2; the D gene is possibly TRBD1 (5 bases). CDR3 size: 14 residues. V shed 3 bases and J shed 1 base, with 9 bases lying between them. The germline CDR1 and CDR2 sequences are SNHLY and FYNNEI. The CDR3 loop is CASSDTGFNYGYTF. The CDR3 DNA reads TGTGCCAGCAGTGATACAGGTTTTAACTATGGCTACACCTTC.

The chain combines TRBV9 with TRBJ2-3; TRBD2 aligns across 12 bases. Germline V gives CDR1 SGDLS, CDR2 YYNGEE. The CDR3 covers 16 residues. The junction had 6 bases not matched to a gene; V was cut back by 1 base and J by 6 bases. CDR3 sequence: CASSVPRGTSGDTQYF. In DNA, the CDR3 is TGTGCCAGCAGCGTACCCCGCGGGACTAGCGGGGATACGCAGTATTTT. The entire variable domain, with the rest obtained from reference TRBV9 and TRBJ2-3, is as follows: DSGVTQTPKHLITATGQRVTLRCSPRSGDLSVYWYQQSLDQGLQFLIQYYNGEERAKGNILERFSAQQFPDLHSELNLSSLELGDSALYFCASSVPRGTSGDTQYFGPGTRLTVL.

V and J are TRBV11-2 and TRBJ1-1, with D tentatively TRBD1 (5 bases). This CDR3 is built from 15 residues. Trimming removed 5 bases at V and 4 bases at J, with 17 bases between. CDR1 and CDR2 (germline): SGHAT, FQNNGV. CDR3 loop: CASSRAQGRATEAFF. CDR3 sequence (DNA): TGTGCCAGCAGCAGGGCTCAGGGAAGGGCCACTGAAGCTTTCTTT.

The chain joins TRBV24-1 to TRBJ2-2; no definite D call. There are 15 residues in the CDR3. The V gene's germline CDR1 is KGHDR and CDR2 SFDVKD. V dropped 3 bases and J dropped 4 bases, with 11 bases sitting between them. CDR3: CATSDPVRSTGELFF. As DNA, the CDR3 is TGTGCCACCAGTGATCCAGTCAGGTCCACCGGGGAGCTGTTTTTT.